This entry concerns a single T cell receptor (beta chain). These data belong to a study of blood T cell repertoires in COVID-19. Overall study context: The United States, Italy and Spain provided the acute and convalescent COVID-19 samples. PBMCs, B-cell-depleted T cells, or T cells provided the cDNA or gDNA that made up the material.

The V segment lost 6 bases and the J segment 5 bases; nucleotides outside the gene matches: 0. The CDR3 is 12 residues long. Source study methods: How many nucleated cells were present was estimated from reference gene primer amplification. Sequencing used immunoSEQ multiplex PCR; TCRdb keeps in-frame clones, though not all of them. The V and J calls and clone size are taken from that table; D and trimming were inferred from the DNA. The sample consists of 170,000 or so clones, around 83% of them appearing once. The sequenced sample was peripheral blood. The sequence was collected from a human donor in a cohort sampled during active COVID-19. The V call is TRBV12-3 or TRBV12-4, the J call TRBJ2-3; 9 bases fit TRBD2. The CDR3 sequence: CASRLAGDTQYF. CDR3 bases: TGTGCCAGCAGACTAGCGGGAGATACGCAGTATTTT.